This TCR beta chain was found in a study of blood T cells in healthy people across ages. Findings of the study overall: TCR beta diversity tracked closely with naive T cell percentage. Not knowing donor CMV status may have confounded expanded clonotype changes.

Comments on this clonotype: The antigen is unknown.

A J-beta primer mix and a sample-barcoded 5' primer were used in a second PCR of roughly 6 to 12 cycles. Template switching added a 12-random-nucleotide identifier to every cDNA molecule. TCRdb re-analysed the 5' RACE reads in MiXCR, keeping a single row per CDR3 protein. The sample yields 1.6 million or so distinct CDR3 sequences, 30% to 40% seen once. The CDR3 is 17 amino acids. The germline V gene encodes CDR1 MNHNS and CDR2 SASEGT. With V trimmed by 3 bases and J by 2 bases, 8 bases remained unmatched. Donation came from healthy Caucasian individuals in Russia who were aged roughly 6 to 95. The TCR sequence derives from a woman under 40 in good health. The sample consisted of blood. This sequence joins TRBV6-1 and TRBJ2-1, with 9 nucleotides matching TRBD2. In DNA, the CDR3 is TGTGCCAGCAGTGAGGGCTCGCGGGGGGGAACCTACAATGAGCAGTTCTTC. Protein product: CASSEGSRGGTYNEQFF.